This TCR beta chain was recovered during a study of cytomegalovirus exposure and HLA in healthy donors. Study observations and caveats: In an earlier analysis, most TCR beta V segments were productive about 87% or about 30% of the time.

13 Jbeta primers and 60 Vbeta primers were used for the PCR. Using immunoSEQ multiplex PCR, the repertoire was profiled, and TCRdb retains in-frame clones only, with some absent. The data contain 80,000 or so clones, 75% to 80% of them singletons. Per the germline V gene, CDR1 is GTSNPN and CDR2 is SVGIG (reference sequence). V lost 2 bases, J lost 8 bases, and 4 bases lay in between. The CDR3 is 10 amino acids. This clone was detected a few times. What it binds is not known. The receptor comes from a man aged 35 to 55 in good health and CMV-seronegative. The genes are TRBV30 and TRBJ2-1; D gene ambiguous. Material for sequencing was PBMCs. The chain's CDR3 is CAWSLDEQFF. CDR3 sequence (DNA): TGTGCCTGGAGTTTAGATGAGCAGTTCTTC.